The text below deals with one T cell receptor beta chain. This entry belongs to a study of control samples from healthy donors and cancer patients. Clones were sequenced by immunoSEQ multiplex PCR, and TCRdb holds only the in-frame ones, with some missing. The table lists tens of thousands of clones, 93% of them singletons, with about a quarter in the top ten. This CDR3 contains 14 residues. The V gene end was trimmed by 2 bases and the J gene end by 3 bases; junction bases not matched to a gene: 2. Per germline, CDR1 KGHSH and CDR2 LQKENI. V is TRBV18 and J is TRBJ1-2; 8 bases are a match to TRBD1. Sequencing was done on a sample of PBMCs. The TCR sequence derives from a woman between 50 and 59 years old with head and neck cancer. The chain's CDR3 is CASSPIQGDYGYTF. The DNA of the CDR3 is TGTGCCAGCTCACCAATACAGGGGGACTATGGCTACACCTTC. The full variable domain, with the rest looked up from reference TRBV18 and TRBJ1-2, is NAGVMQNPRHLVRRRGQEARLRCSPMKGHSHVYWYRQLPEEGLKFMVYLQKENIIDESGMPKERFSAEFPKEGPSILRIQQVVRGDSAAYFCASSPIQGDYGYTFGSGTRLTVV.